What follows describes a single TCR beta chain. The data stem from a study of cytomegalovirus exposure and HLA in healthy donors. A multiplex PCR was run with 60 Vbeta primers and 13 Jbeta primers. The assay was immunoSEQ multiplex PCR, and TCRdb's table has in-frame clones only and misses some. This sample has around 150,000 clones, with 80% found just once. V lost 1 base to trimming and J lost 13 bases, with 7 bases between them. Germline V lookup: CDR1 SNHLY, CDR2 FYNNEI. This CDR3 has 11 amino acids. The receptor was derived from a man younger than 40 in good health and CMV-seronegative. The material sequenced was PBMCs. The chain is built from TRBV2 and TRBJ2-2; D perhaps matches TRBD2 (5 bases). The CDR3 loop is CASSEGRWLFF. The DNA for the CDR3 is TGTGCCAGCAGTGAAGGGAGGTGGCTGTTTTTT.